This TCR beta chain was recovered during a study of T cell responses to AZD1222 COVID-19 vaccine. This CDR3 spans 13 amino acids. Germline V gene sequence: CDR1 SGDLS, CDR2 YYNGEE. Trimming stripped 1 base from V and 8 bases from J, with 10 bases between. Clones were sequenced by immunoSEQ multiplex PCR, and TCRdb holds only the in-frame ones, with some missing. The table includes 150,000 to 200,000 clones, about 89% detected once. This TCR was sampled from an adult in good health. The source was peripheral blood, collected on day 0 of MenACWY control vaccination. V usage is TRBV9 and J usage is TRBJ2-1, with D uncertain. CDR3 protein: CASSVYDVDEQFF. In DNA, the CDR3 is TGTGCCAGCAGCGTATACGACGTAGATGAGCAGTTCTTC.